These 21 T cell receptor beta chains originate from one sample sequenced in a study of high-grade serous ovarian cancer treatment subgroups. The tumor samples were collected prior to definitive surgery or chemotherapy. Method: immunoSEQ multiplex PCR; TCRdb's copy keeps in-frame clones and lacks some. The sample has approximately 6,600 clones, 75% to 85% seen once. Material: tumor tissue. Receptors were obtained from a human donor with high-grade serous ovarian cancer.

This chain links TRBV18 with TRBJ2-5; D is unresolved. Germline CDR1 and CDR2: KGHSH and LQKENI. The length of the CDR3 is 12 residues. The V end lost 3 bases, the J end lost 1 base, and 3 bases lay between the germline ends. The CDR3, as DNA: TGTGCCAGCTCACCCATCCAAGAGACCCAGTACTTC. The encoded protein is CASSPIQETQYF.

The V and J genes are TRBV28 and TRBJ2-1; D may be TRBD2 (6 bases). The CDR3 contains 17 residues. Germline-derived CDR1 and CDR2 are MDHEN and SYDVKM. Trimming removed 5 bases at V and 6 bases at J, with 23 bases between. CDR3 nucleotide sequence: TGTGCCAGCAGTCCGTCCTTTGGTAATAGCGGAGGCAATGAGCAGTTCTTC. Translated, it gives CASSPSFGNSGGNEQFF.

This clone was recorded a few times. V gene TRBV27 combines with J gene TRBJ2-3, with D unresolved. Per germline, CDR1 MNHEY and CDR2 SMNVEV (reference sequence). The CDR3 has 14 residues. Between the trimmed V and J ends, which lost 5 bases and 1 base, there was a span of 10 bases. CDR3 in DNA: TGTGCCAGCAGTCTACTAAGGCGCACAGATACGCAGTATTTT. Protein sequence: CASSLLRRTDTQYF.

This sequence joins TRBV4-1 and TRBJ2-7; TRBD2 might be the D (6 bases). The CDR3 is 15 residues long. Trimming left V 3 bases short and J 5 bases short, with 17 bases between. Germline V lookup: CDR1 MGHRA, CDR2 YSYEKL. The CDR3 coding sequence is TGCGCCAGCAGCCACTTAGGAGGAGGGTCCCACGAGCAGTACTTC. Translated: CASSHLGGGSHEQYF.

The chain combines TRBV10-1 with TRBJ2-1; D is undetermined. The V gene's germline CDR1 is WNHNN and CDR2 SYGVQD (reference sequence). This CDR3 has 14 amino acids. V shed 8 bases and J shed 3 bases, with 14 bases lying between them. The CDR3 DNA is TGCGCCAGCCCGGGCGGCCCCGACTACAATGAGCAGTTCTTC. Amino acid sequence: CASPGGPDYNEQFF.

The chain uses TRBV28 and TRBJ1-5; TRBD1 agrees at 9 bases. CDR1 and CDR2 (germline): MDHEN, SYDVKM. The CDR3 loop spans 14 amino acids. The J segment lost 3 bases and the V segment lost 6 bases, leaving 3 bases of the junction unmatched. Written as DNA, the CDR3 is TGTGCCAGCAGAATACAGGGGGCCAATCAGCCCCAGCATTTT. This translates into CASRIQGANQPQHF.

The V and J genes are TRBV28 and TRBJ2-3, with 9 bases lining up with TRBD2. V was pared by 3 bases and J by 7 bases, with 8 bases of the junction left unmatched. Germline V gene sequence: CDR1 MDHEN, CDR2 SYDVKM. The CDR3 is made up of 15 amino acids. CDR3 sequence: CASSFPGTSTYTQYF. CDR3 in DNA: TGTGCCAGCAGTTTTCCCGGGACTAGCACTTATACGCAGTATTTT.

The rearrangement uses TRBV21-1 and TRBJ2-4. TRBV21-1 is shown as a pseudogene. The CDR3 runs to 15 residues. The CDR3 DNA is TGTGCCAGCAGCAAAGGTGGACCTGACAAAAACATTCAGTACTTC. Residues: CASSKGGPDKNIQYF.

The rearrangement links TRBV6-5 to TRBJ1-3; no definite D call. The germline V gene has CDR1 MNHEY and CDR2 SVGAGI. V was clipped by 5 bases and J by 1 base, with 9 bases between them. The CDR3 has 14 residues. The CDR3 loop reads CASSKSESGNTIYF. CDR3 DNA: TGTGCCAGCAGTAAATCCGAGTCTGGAAACACCATATATTTT.

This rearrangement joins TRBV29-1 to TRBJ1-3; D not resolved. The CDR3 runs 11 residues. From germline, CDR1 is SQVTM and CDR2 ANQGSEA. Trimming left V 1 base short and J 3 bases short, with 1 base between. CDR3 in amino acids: CSVEGGNTIYF. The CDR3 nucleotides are TGCAGCGTTGAAGGTGGAAACACCATATATTTT.

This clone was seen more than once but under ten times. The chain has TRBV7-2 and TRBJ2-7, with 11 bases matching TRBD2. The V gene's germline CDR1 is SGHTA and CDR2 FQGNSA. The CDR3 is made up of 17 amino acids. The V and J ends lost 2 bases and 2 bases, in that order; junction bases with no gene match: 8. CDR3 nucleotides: TGTGCCAGCAGCTTACTCCTAGCGGGAGGCTTCACCTACGAGCAGTACTTC. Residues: CASSLLLAGGFTYEQYF.

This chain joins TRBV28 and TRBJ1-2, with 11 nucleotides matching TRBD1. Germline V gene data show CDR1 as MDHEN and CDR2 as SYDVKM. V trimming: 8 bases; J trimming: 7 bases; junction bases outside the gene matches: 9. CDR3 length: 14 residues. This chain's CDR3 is CASCIADRGLGYTF. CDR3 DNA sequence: TGTGCCAGCTGCATCGCGGACAGGGGGCTTGGCTACACCTTC.

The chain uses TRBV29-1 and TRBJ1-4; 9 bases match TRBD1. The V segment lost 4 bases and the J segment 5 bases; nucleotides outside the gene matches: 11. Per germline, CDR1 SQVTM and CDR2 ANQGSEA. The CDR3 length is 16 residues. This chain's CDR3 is CSVAAVTGGDNEKLFF. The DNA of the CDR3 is TGCAGCGTTGCTGCCGTGACAGGGGGAGACAATGAAAAACTGTTTTTT.

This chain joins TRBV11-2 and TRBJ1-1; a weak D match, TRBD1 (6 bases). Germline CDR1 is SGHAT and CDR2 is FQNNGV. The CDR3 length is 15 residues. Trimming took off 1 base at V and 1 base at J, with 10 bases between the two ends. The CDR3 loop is CASSLGGLQNTEAFF. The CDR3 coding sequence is TGTGCCAGCAGCTTAGGGGGGCTACAGAACACTGAAGCTTTCTTT.

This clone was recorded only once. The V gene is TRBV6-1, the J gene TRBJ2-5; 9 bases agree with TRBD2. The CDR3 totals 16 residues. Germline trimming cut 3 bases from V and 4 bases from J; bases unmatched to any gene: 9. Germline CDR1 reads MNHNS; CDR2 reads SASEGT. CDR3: CASSDLLAGIRETQYF. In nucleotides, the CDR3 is TGTGCCAGCAGTGATCTCCTAGCGGGGATTCGAGAGACCCAGTACTTC.

As DNA, the CDR3 is TGTGCCAGCAGGGACACCGGGACAGGGGTCACAGATACGCAGTATTTT. This gives the protein CASRDTGTGVTDTQYF. This sequence joins TRBV6-4 and TRBJ2-3; 10 bases agree with TRBD1. This CDR3 has 16 amino acids. After removal of 6 bases from V and 2 bases from J, the junction contained 8 bases not matched to a gene. CDR1 and CDR2 (germline): MRHNA, SNTAGT.

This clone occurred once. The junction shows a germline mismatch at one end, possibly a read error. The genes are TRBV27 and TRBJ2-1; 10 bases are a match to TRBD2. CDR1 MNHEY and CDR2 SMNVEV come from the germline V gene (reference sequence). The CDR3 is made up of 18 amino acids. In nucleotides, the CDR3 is TGTGCCAGTAGTTGGCGGAGAAGGGGACTAGCGCCAAACAATGAGCAGTTCTTC. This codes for CASSWRRRGLAPNNEQFF.

CDR3 sequence (DNA): TGTGCCATCAGTGGGTTCCAAGAGACCCAGTACTTC. It translates to CAISGFQETQYF. The J gene is TRBJ2-5, the V gene TRBV10-3; no firm D call. The V end lost 4 bases, the J end lost 1 base, and 4 bases lay between the germline ends. The CDR3 spans 12 residues. Germline V gene lookup returns CDR1 ENHRY and CDR2 SYGVKD.

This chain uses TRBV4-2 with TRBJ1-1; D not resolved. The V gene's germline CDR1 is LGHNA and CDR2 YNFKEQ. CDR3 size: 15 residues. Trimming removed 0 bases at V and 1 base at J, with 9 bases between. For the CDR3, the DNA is TGTGCCAGCAGCCAAGAAGTGGTGGAGAACACTGAAGCTTTCTTT. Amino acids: CASSQEVVENTEAFF.

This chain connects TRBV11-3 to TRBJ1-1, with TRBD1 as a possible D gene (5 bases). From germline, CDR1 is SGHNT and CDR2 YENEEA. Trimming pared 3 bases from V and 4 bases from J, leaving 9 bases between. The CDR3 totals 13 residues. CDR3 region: CASSFGGVTEAFF. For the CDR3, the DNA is TGTGCCAGCAGCTTCGGGGGAGTCACTGAAGCTTTCTTT.

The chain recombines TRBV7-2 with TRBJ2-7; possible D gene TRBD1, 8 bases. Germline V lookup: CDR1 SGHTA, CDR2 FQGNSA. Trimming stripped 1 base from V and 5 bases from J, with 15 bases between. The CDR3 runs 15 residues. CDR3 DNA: TGTGCCAGCAGCTTAGACAGGGGGGGCCGGGACGAGCAGTACTTC. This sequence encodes CASSLDRGGRDEQYF.